Sequencing of this TCR beta chain was carried out in a study of CD8+ T cells in alopecia areata. The study, taken as a whole, reports: Among the top 100, expanded CD8+ clones were significantly decreased by tofacitinib, as was scalp clonality.

Trimming removed 1 base from V and 4 bases from J; junction bases left unmatched: 1. The length of the CDR3 is 14 residues. Germline V gene sequence: CDR1 SGHNT, CDR2 YYREEE (reference sequence). RNA extraction was followed by reverse transcription into cDNA, which acted as the sequencing template. Produced via immunoSEQ multiplex PCR; TCRdb's table is partial and in-frame only. This table holds about 190,000 clones, 55% to 70% found once. Sample treatment: oral pan-JAK inhibitor, 5-10 mg twice daily. About this clone: What it recognizes is unknown.

This chain links TRBV5-4 with TRBJ2-3; 9 positions agree with TRBD1. The TCR comes from a human donor with alopecia areata. This specimen was CD4+ T cells sorted from blood, taken at week 4, from a patient treated with tofacitinib. CDR3 sequence: CASSLRQGADTQYF. CDR3 bases: TGTGCCAGCAGCTTGCGACAGGGGGCAGATACGCAGTATTTT.